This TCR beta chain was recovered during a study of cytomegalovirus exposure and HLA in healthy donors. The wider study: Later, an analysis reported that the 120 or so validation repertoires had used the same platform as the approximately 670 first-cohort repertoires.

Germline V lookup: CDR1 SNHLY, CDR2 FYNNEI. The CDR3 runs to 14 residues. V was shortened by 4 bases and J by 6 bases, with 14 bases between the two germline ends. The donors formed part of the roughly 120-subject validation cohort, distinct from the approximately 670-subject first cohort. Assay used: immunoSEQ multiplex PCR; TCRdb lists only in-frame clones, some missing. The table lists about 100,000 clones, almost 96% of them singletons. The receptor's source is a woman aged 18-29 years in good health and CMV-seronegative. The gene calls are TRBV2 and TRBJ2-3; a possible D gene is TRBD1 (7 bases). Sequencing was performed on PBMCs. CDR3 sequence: CASSVGGGKDTQYF. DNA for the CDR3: TGTGCCAGCAGTGTAGGAGGGGGCAAGGATACGCAGTATTTT.